This T cell receptor (beta chain) came from a study of CD8 T cells in ankylosing spondylitis. Regarding the study as a whole: Typical of ankylosing spondylitis blood, it appeared, was a TCR beta motif of fewer than ten highly homologous variants. In reactive arthritis synovial fluid and blood, some motif variants had been reported before. Disease-associated clones were reportedly significantly overrepresented in matched ankylosing spondylitis synovial fluid.

Comment on this clonotype: Its target is unknown.

TCRdb ran MiXCR on the 5' RACE reads and lists one entry per CDR3 protein. The sample holds about 160,000 distinct CDR3 sequences, 18% seen once. The CDR3 length is 12 residues. Deletions cut 7 bases from V and 2 bases from J, with 10 bases between. The germline V gene encodes CDR1 SQVTM and CDR2 ANQGSEA. The V and J genes are TRBV29-1 and TRBJ2-3; D is perhaps TRBD1 (5 bases). This clonotype was obtained from a male donor with ankylosing spondylitis or in good health (not recorded which). Material for sequencing was blood, either unsorted or a sorted T cell fraction (not recorded which). The chain's CDR3 is CSGQTDTDTQYF. The CDR3, as DNA: TGCAGCGGACAGACCGACACAGATACGCAGTATTTT.